Listed here are 31 T cell receptor beta chains from one sample, sequenced in a study of cytomegalovirus exposure and HLA in healthy donors. With 60 Vbeta and 13 Jbeta primers, the PCR was carried out. The repertoire was sequenced with immunoSEQ multiplex PCR; TCRdb's copy has only in-frame clones and lacks some. This sample carries about 160,000 clones, 70% to 90% of them seen once, and the ten largest clones take roughly 2.2%. Sequencing input: PBMCs. These receptors were collected from a man in his late teens or twenties in good health and CMV-seropositive.

V is TRBV6-6 and J is TRBJ2-7; 10 bases map to TRBD1. Germline loops: CDR1 MNHNY, CDR2 SVGAGI (reference sequence). V gave up 2 bases and J gave up 3 bases; unmatched junction bases: 7. The CDR3 runs 16 residues. The DNA of the CDR3 is TGTGCCAGCAGTTACGAGCTGGGACAGGGGTACTACGAGCAGTACTTC. Translation: CASSYELGQGYYEQYF.

This sequence joins TRBV4-1 and TRBJ1-1; the D is unclear. Trimming removed 6 bases from V and 0 bases from J, with 14 bases in between. Germline lookup yields CDR1 MGHRA and CDR2 YSYEKL. This CDR3 has 15 amino acids. DNA for the CDR3: TGCGCCAGCAGAGAGGGAGTCCTCATGAACACTGAAGCTTTCTTT. Protein product: CASREGVLMNTEAFF.

This rearrangement joins TRBV5-6 to TRBJ2-5; possible D gene TRBD1, 8 bases. Germline-derived CDR1 and CDR2 are SGHDT and YYEEEE. The CDR3 loop spans 14 amino acids. The germline V and J ends were trimmed by 4 bases and 5 bases, with 15 bases remaining between them. CDR3 sequence reads: CASSHRGGRETQYF. The CDR3 bases are TGTGCCAGCAGCCACAGGGGGGGGAGGGAGACCCAGTACTTC. The full variable domain, completed using reference TRBV5-6 and TRBJ2-5, is DAGVTQSPTHLIKTRGQQVTLRCSPKSGHDTVSWYQQALGQGPQFIFQYYEEEERQRGNFPDRFSGHQFPNYSSELNVNALLLGDSALYLCASSHRGGRETQYFGPGTRLLVL.

This chain uses TRBV7-9 with TRBJ2-6; possible D gene TRBD2, 5 bases. The CDR3 spans 16 residues. Germline V gives CDR1 SEHNR, CDR2 FQNEAQ (reference sequence). The germline V and J ends were trimmed by 2 bases and 2 bases, with 10 bases remaining between them. The CDR3 coding sequence is TGTGCCAGCAGCTTAATTTTGGGAGCTGGGGCCAACGTCCTGACTTTC. The encoded protein is CASSLILGAGANVLTF.

The chain employs TRBV4-1 and TRBJ2-3, with 9 bases that match TRBD2. Germline V gene lookup returns CDR1 MGHRA and CDR2 YSYEKL. The CDR3 loop spans 20 amino acids. V was pared by 0 bases and J by 0 bases, with 13 bases of the junction left unmatched. The chain's CDR3 is CASSQDFGASGDASTDTQYF. DNA for the CDR3: TGCGCCAGCAGCCAAGATTTTGGGGCTAGCGGGGATGCAAGCACAGATACGCAGTATTTT.

The chain links TRBV7-3 to TRBJ2-2; 8 nucleotides agree with TRBD2. V lost 5 bases to trimming and J lost 4 bases; unmatched junction nucleotides: 9. This CDR3 contains 16 residues. The germline CDR1 and CDR2 sequences are SGHTA and FQGTGA. The CDR3 nucleotides are TGTGCCAGCAGCCCCCATGCTAGCGGGTCCACCGGGGAGCTGTTTTTT. Protein sequence: CASSPHASGSTGELFF.

The chain links TRBV18 to TRBJ2-7; 9 bases align to TRBD1. Germline trimming cut 2 bases from V and 7 bases from J; bases unmatched to any gene: 12. Germline CDR1 and CDR2: KGHSH and LQKENI. The CDR3 length is 16 residues. CDR3: CASSPTQSTGGYEQYF. The CDR3 DNA sequence: TGTGCCAGCTCACCAACTCAGTCGACAGGGGGGTATGAGCAGTACTTC.

Only one count was recorded for this clone. DNA for the CDR3: TGTGCCAGCAGCTCCGGACAGGGCGTCTATGGCTACACCTTC. Translation: CASSSGQGVYGYTF. The V and J genes are TRBV7-8 and TRBJ1-2, with 8 bases that match TRBD1. CDR1 and CDR2 from the germline V gene are SGHVS and FQNEAQ. V was pared by 4 bases and J by 4 bases, with 5 bases of the junction left unmatched. The CDR3 runs to 14 residues.

This rearrangement joins TRBV4-3 to TRBJ2-7, with 10 bases identical to TRBD2. Trimming at V came to 4 bases and at J to 5 bases, leaving 14 bases not matched to a gene. The CDR3 is 17 residues long. Germline V CDR1 and CDR2: LGHNA, YSLEER. The CDR3 sequence: CASSPRLAGPLGNEQYF. DNA for the CDR3: TGCGCCAGCAGCCCAAGACTAGCGGGTCCCCTCGGGAACGAGCAGTACTTC.

V usage is TRBV2 and J usage is TRBJ1-5; D call uncertain. The germline V and J ends were trimmed by 2 bases and 0 bases, with 5 bases remaining between them. Germline CDR1 reads SNHLY; CDR2 reads FYNNEI. The CDR3 loop spans 14 amino acids. CDR3 bases: TGTGCCAGCAGTGAACCAGGTAGCAATCAGCCCCAGCATTTT. Translating gives CASSEPGSNQPQHF.

V usage is TRBV9 and J usage is TRBJ2-1; D is possibly TRBD2 (6 bases). The CDR3 loop spans 15 amino acids. Trimming cost V 6 bases and J 2 bases, with 15 bases left between them. Germline CDR1 and CDR2: SGDLS and YYNGEE. Here the CDR3 DNA reads TGTGCCAGCAACCTCGGGGGAGTCACCTACAATGAGCAGTTCTTC. This sequence encodes CASNLGGVTYNEQFF.

The chain links TRBV7-6 to TRBJ1-1, with D perhaps matching TRBD1 (5 bases). The CDR3 is 13 residues long. Germline V lookup: CDR1 SGHVS, CDR2 FNYEAQ. V lost 5 bases and J lost 1, with 8 bases in between. CDR3 in amino acids: CASSADTNTEAFF. For the CDR3, the DNA is TGTGCCAGCAGCGCGGACACGAACACTGAAGCTTTCTTT.

The rearrangement links TRBV5-1 to TRBJ1-1, with TRBD1 identical over 9 bases. The V gene's germline CDR1 is SGHRS and CDR2 YFSETQ. CDR3 length: 15 amino acids. Germline trimming cut 3 bases from V and 3 bases from J; bases unmatched to any gene: 6. The CDR3 reads CASSWGTGKDTEAFF. The CDR3 DNA is TGCGCCAGCAGCTGGGGGACAGGGAAGGACACTGAAGCTTTCTTT.

With respect to this clone: The junction departs from the called germline gene at one end, perhaps through a read error. At the DNA level, this CDR3 is encoded by other sequences in the same sample as well. In nucleotides, the CDR3 is TGTGCCAGCAGCTCCGGGGACAGGGCGTACGTTAATTCACCCCTCCACTTC. This gives the protein CASSSGDRAYVNSPLHF. The chain employs TRBV7-8 and TRBJ1-6, with TRBD1 identical over 9 bases. This CDR3 is 17 amino acids long. Germline loops: CDR1 SGHVS, CDR2 FQNEAQ.

The chain recombines TRBV4-2 with TRBJ1-2; D perhaps matches TRBD1 (6 bases). Trimming took off 6 bases at V and 2 bases at J, with 10 bases between the two ends. The CDR3 runs 13 residues. Germline V lookup: CDR1 LGHNA, CDR2 YNFKEQ. The CDR3: CASRPGVNYGYTF. DNA for the CDR3: TGTGCCAGCAGACCAGGGGTAAACTATGGCTACACCTTC.

The chain uses TRBV5-1 and TRBJ1-1, with D possibly being TRBD1 (5 bases). Trimming took off 6 bases at V and 3 bases at J, with 12 bases between the two ends. CDR1 is SGHRS and CDR2 is YFSETQ in the germline V gene. The length of the CDR3 is 13 residues. This CDR3 reads CASKEGKDTEAFF. DNA for the CDR3: TGCGCCAGCAAGGAGGGGAAGGACACTGAAGCTTTCTTT. Filled out from reference TRBV5-1 and TRBJ1-1, the complete variable domain reads KAGVTQTPRYLIKTRGQQVTLSCSPISGHRSVSWYQQTPGQGLQFLFEYFSETQRNKGNFPGRFSGRQFSNSRSEMNVSTLELGDSALYLCASKEGKDTEAFFGQGTRLTVV.

The rearrangement links TRBV9 to TRBJ1-4; tentative D call: TRBD1 (6 bases). Trimming took off 2 bases at V and 8 bases at J, with 25 bases between the two ends. This CDR3 contains 18 residues. CDR1 and CDR2 from the germline V gene are SGDLS and YYNGEE. The CDR3 DNA reads as TGTGCCAGCAGCGTCCTGGACAGTCCGTGGGCTCATTGCGAAAAACTGTTTTTT. Residues: CASSVLDSPWAHCEKLFF.

This clone was detected only once. The gene calls are TRBV7-2 and TRBJ1-5, with D unresolved. Trimming stripped 2 bases from V and 6 bases from J, with 8 bases between. Per the germline V gene, CDR1 is SGHTA and CDR2 is FQGNSA. The CDR3 is 13 residues long. The CDR3 protein is CASSLLDSQPQHF. As DNA, the CDR3 is TGTGCCAGCAGCTTATTAGATAGTCAGCCCCAGCATTTT.

V gene TRBV9 combines with J gene TRBJ1-3; D possibly corresponds to TRBD1 (5 bases). The length of the CDR3 is 15 residues. Per the germline V gene, CDR1 is SGDLS and CDR2 is YYNGEE. Trimming took off 4 bases at V and 0 bases at J, with 11 bases between the two ends. Here the CDR3 reads CASSNRGSSGNTIYF. In nucleotides, the CDR3 is TGTGCCAGCAGCAATCGGGGGAGCTCTGGAAACACCATATATTTT.

For the CDR3, the DNA is TGTGCCAGCAGTATGGGGCTACCAAGCGGCTACACCTTC. Its translation is CASSMGLPSGYTF. The V and J genes are TRBV6-5 and TRBJ1-2, with D perhaps matching TRBD1 (5 bases). V was trimmed by 5 bases and J by 8 bases, leaving 15 bases between them. Germline V gene sequence: CDR1 MNHEY, CDR2 SVGAGI. This CDR3 has 13 amino acids.

This clone was detected only a few times. The rearrangement uses TRBV30 and TRBJ2-7; no clear D gene. V lost 0 bases and J 3 bases, leaving 6 bases between the germline ends. Germline-derived CDR1 and CDR2 are GTSNPN and SVGIG (reference sequence). CDR3 size: 12 residues. Here the CDR3 reads CAWSVNSYEQYF. CDR3 DNA: TGTGCCTGGAGTGTCAACAGCTACGAGCAGTACTTC.

This clone was observed once. The chain uses TRBV19 and TRBJ2-5, with 7 bases fitting TRBD2. CDR1 and CDR2 (germline): LNHDA, SQIVND (reference sequence). This CDR3 spans 18 amino acids. Trimming cost V 0 bases and J 8 bases; bases outside gene matches: 18. CDR3 region: CASSIEGGFQGPVNTQYF. The CDR3 coding sequence is TGTGCCAGTAGTATAGAGGGAGGGTTTCAGGGCCCGGTTAATACCCAGTACTTC.

In DNA form, the CDR3 reads TGTGCCAGCAGCCCGCTCGGCGGGGGGGCTTGGGATGAGCAGTTCTTC. It codes for CASSPLGGGAWDEQFF. This chain connects TRBV7-9 to TRBJ2-1, with 9 bases fitting TRBD2. After removal of 5 bases from V and 8 bases from J, the junction contained 13 bases not matched to a gene. The CDR3 spans 16 residues. The germline V gene has CDR1 SEHNR and CDR2 FQNEAQ (reference sequence).

The chain is built from TRBV7-2 and TRBJ2-3; no clear D. V lost 1 base and J lost 6, with 8 bases in between. Germline values: CDR1 SGHTA, CDR2 FQGNSA. The CDR3 is 13 amino acids. The CDR3 reads CASSLGPSDTQYF. The CDR3 region has the DNA TGTGCCAGCAGCTTAGGGCCTTCGGATACGCAGTATTTT.

The genes are TRBV7-9 and TRBJ2-7; D is possibly TRBD1 (6 bases). Germline assignment: CDR1 SEHNR and CDR2 FQNEAQ (reference sequence). The CDR3 runs 15 residues. The ends were cut back, 0 bases at V and 1 base at J, with 10 bases in the middle. CDR3 residues: CASSLAPGQSYEQYF. The CDR3 bases are TGTGCCAGCAGCTTAGCACCGGGACAATCCTACGAGCAGTACTTC.

The chain combines TRBV29-1 with TRBJ1-1, with D possibly TRBD1 on 5 matching bases. Trimming stripped 1 base from V and 1 base from J, with 16 bases between. CDR3 length: 16 amino acids. Germline loops: CDR1 SQVTM, CDR2 ANQGSEA. CDR3 in amino acids: CSVEGGVSVWNTEAFF. CDR3 coding DNA: TGCAGCGTTGAAGGGGGCGTGTCGGTTTGGAACACTGAAGCTTTCTTT.

This clone is a singleton in its sample. V gene TRBV7-2 combines with J gene TRBJ2-1; 7 bases align to TRBD2. The V and J ends lost 5 bases and 8 bases, in that order; junction bases with no gene match: 9. This CDR3 has 14 residues. Germline V lookup: CDR1 SGHTA, CDR2 FQGNSA. The DNA for the CDR3 is TGTGCCAGCAGCATCTGGGGGGGAGGCGATGAGCAGTTCTTC. Its protein is CASSIWGGGDEQFF.

V usage is TRBV5-6 and J usage is TRBJ2-3; TRBD2 matches 13 bases. The trim removed 2 bases at V and 3 bases at J, leaving 3 bases unmatched. The CDR3 totals 16 residues. Germline CDR1 reads SGHDT; CDR2 reads YYEEEE. The CDR3 loop is CASSFMTSGGTDTQYF. For the CDR3, the DNA is TGTGCCAGCAGCTTTATGACTAGCGGGGGGACAGATACGCAGTATTTT.

The J gene is TRBJ2-3, the V gene TRBV13; 13 bases line up with TRBD2. Germline CDR1 reads PRHDT; CDR2 reads FYEKMQ (reference sequence). This CDR3 is built from 15 residues. After removal of 5 bases from V and 8 bases from J, the junction contained 7 bases not matched to a gene. The CDR3 is CASSARTSGGGTQYF. DNA of the CDR3: TGTGCCAGCAGCGCGAGGACTAGCGGGGGCGGTACGCAGTATTTT.

The chain links TRBV7-2 to TRBJ1-6; D unresolved. The CDR3 is made up of 14 amino acids. Germline assignment: CDR1 SGHTA and CDR2 FQGNSA. Deletions cut 1 base from V and 4 bases from J, with 5 bases between. Here the CDR3 DNA reads TGTGCCAGCAGCTTAGGACTTTATAATTCACCCCTCCACTTT. Its protein is CASSLGLYNSPLHF.

This chain connects TRBV4-3 to TRBJ2-7, with 12 positions matching TRBD2. The germline CDR1 and CDR2 sequences are LGHNA and YSLEER. The V gene end was trimmed by 1 base and the J gene end by 7 bases; junction bases not matched to a gene: 5. This CDR3 region has 15 residues. The chain's CDR3 is CASSQGLAGGREQYF. Written as DNA, the CDR3 is TGCGCCAGCAGCCAAGGGCTAGCGGGGGGGCGTGAGCAGTACTTC.